This T cell receptor beta chain was documented in a study of beta chain features in type 1 diabetes. Looking at the study overall: Age, gender and cell yields were alike across patients and healthy donors.

CDR3 size: 11 residues. Trimming took 3 bases from V and 3 from J, leaving 3 bases between them. CDR1 SGDLS and CDR2 YYNGEE come from the germline V gene. On this clone itself: Other DNA variants within this sample encode the same CDR3.

The study reverse transcribed the entire isolated RNA, so it sequenced expressed TCRB transcripts. The data were produced by immunoSEQ multiplex PCR, yet TCRdb's version contains in-frame clones alone and is incomplete. This table has roughly 610,000 clones, around 15% appearing once. The rearrangement uses TRBV9 and TRBJ2-5; D gene ambiguous. The receptor was derived from a man between 18 and 35 years old in good health. Sequencing was carried out using naive CD4+ T cells from blood. Here the CDR3 DNA reads TGTGCCAGCAGCGCGGAAGAGACCCAGTACTTC. It is translated as CASSAEETQYF.